Given below is one T cell receptor beta chain in context. The antigen is unknown. The germline V gene has CDR1 SGHTA and CDR2 FQGNSA. The CDR3 consists of 15 residues. The V and J ends lost 5 bases and 8 bases respectively, with 20 bases between them. This record belongs to a study of response to subunit inactivated influenza vaccine. Study findings and constraints: Few new T cells, the authors suggested, are recruited by each seasonal influenza vaccination.

TCRdb ran MiXCR on the RT-PCR reads and lists one entry per CDR3 protein. This table has around 710,000 distinct CDR3 sequences, approximately 15% appearing once. The sample here was PBMCs from blood, taken less than 15 days before vaccination. The TCR was taken from a man aged 50 or older who received an inactivated influenza vaccine. The chain is built from TRBV7-2 and TRBJ2-3; tentative D call: TRBD1 (6 bases). The CDR3 is CASSVQGPSGSTQYF. As DNA, the CDR3 is TGTGCCAGCAGCGTACAGGGCCCTTCGGGTTCTACGCAGTATTTT. The whole variable domain, remainder taken from reference TRBV7-2 and TRBJ2-3, is GAGVSQSPSNKVTEKGKDVELRCDPISGHTALYWYRQSLGQGLEFLIYFQGNSAPDKSGLPSDRFSAERTGGSVSTLTIQRTQQEDSAVYLCASSVQGPSGSTQYFGPGTRLTVL.